The 2 T cell receptor beta chains given below trace back to one sample, sequenced in a study of response to subunit inactivated influenza vaccine. Each CDR3 protein gets one entry after TCRdb re-called the RT-PCR reads with MiXCR. Here the sample spans hundreds of thousands of distinct CDR3 sequences, about 20% being singletons. The sample was PBMCs from blood, taken less than 22 months after vaccination. The source of these receptors is a man between 50 and 75 years old who received an inactivated influenza vaccine.

This chain uses TRBV29-1 with TRBJ2-7, with D perhaps TRBD2 (6 bases). Trimming took off 5 bases at V and 7 bases at J, with 15 bases between the two ends. The CDR3 extends over 12 amino acids. Germline assignment: CDR1 SQVTM and CDR2 ANQGSEA. This chain's CDR3 is CSVTRESGEQYF. The CDR3 coding sequence is TGCAGCGTTACACGGGAGTCGGGGGAGCAGTACTTC.

This chain uses TRBV9 with TRBJ1-1; weak D call: TRBD1 (6 bases). The CDR3 is 14 amino acids. Between the trimmed V and J ends, which lost 4 bases and 1 base, there was a span of 11 bases. Germline V lookup: CDR1 SGDLS, CDR2 YYNGEE. CDR3 in amino acids: CASSPGHTNTEAFF. CDR3 DNA sequence: TGTGCCAGCAGCCCGGGACATACGAACACTGAAGCTTTCTTT.